These T cell receptor beta chains were read from a single sample in a study of T cell repertoires in cytomegalovirus infection. One entry per CDR3 protein, called by TCRdb with MiXCR from the reads. This sample yields hundreds of thousands of distinct CDR3 sequences, of which 30% to 40% are seen a single time; 12% to 15% belongs to the top ten. What was sequenced was PBMCs. These TCRs come from a human donor in good health (CMV status not recorded). Some clones in this sample may be carry-over from other donors' samples. Both conserved end residues are part of each CDR3. D genes are given only for firm matches. Size is stated for part of the rows, as once, few or many counts, or as a class when the clone is expanded.

clone_size: many
v_call: TRBV7-2
j_call: TRBJ2-1
d_call: TRBD1
cdr3_aa: CASSPSTGTVHEQFF
cdr3_nt: TGTGCCAGCAGTCCGAGTACCGGGACAGTACATGAGCAGTTCTTC

clone_size: few
v_call: TRBV11-2
j_call: TRBJ1-6
d_call: NA
cdr3_aa: CASSLVLGVGSPLHF
cdr3_nt: TGTGCCAGCAGCTTAGTTCTCGGAGTTGGTTCACCCCTCCACTTT

clone_size: NA
v_call: TRBV7-3
j_call: TRBJ2-3
d_call: TRBD1
cdr3_aa: CSSSAGTGKGDTQYF
cdr3_nt: TGTTCCAGCAGCGCCGGGACAGGGAAAGGAGATACGCAGTATTTT

clone_size: NA
v_call: TRBV7-9
j_call: TRBJ2-1
d_call: NA
cdr3_aa: CASSLLPEQLF
cdr3_nt: TGTGCCAGCAGCTTACTCCCAGAGCAGTTATTC

clone_size: NA
v_call: TRBV4-1
j_call: TRBJ2-5
d_call: NA
cdr3_aa: CASSQERGLLNRAQYF
cdr3_nt: TGCGCCAGCAGCCAAGAGCGGGGCCTATTGAATAGAGCCCAGTACTTC

clone_size: many
v_call: TRBV7-9
j_call: TRBJ1-1
d_call: TRBD1
cdr3_aa: CASSLAWAGGTEAFF
cdr3_nt: TGTGCCAGCAGCTTAGCGTGGGCAGGGGGCACTGAAGCTTTCTTT

clone_size: few
v_call: TRBV10-3
j_call: TRBJ2-1
d_call: TRBD1
cdr3_aa: CASSEDRGKHNEQFF
cdr3_nt: TGTGCCAGCAGTGAGGACAGGGGGAAGCACAATGAGCAGTTCTTC

clone_size: few
v_call: TRBV12-3/TRBV12-4
j_call: TRBJ2-1
d_call: TRBD2
cdr3_aa: CASSFILAGGHNEQFF
cdr3_nt: TGTGCCAGCAGTTTTATATTAGCGGGGGGACACAATGAGCAGTTCTTC

clone_size: many
v_call: TRBV12-3/TRBV12-4
j_call: TRBJ2-2
d_call: NA
cdr3_aa: CASGPGSGGTGELFF
cdr3_nt: TGTGCCAGCGGGCCGGGTTCAGGGGGGACCGGGGAGCTGTTTTTT

clone_size: NA
v_call: TRBV6-5
j_call: TRBJ2-1
d_call: NA
cdr3_aa: CASSYRLGNEQFF
cdr3_nt: TGTGCCAGCAGTTACAGATTAGGGAATGAGCAGTTCTTC

clone_size: few
v_call: TRBV7-9
j_call: TRBJ1-2
d_call: NA
cdr3_aa: CASSLQDGLQLTF
cdr3_nt: TGTGCCAGCAGCTTACAGGACGGACTACAACTCACCTTC

clone_size: NA
v_call: TRBV7-4
j_call: TRBJ1-2
d_call: TRBD1
cdr3_aa: CASSPKTGVWGYTF
cdr3_nt: TGTGCCAGCAGCCCCAAAACAGGGGTCTGGGGCTACACCTTC

clone_size: once
v_call: TRBV5-1
j_call: TRBJ2-2
d_call: TRBD2
cdr3_aa: CASSSGLAPNTGELFF
cdr3_nt: TGCGCCAGCAGCTCAGGACTAGCACCAAACACCGGGGAGCTGTTTTTT

clone_size: NA
v_call: TRBV12-3/TRBV12-4
j_call: TRBJ1-2
d_call: NA
cdr3_aa: CASSNRQENYVYTF
cdr3_nt: TGTGCCAGCAGTAATAGACAGGAAAACTATGTCTACACCTTC

clone_size: few
v_call: TRBV7-6
j_call: TRBJ1-1
d_call: NA
cdr3_aa: CASSPQPGGNTEAFF
cdr3_nt: TGTGCCAGCAGCCCCCAACCGGGCGGTAACACTGAAGCTTTCTTT

clone_size: few
v_call: TRBV20-1
j_call: TRBJ1-1
d_call: TRBD1
cdr3_aa: CSARASTGRAFF
cdr3_nt: TGCAGTGCTAGAGCTTCGACAGGGAGGGCTTTCTTT

clone_size: few
v_call: TRBV4-1
j_call: TRBJ2-1
d_call: NA
cdr3_aa: CASSRPGRGDNEQFF
cdr3_nt: TGCGCCAGCAGCCGCCCAGGTAGGGGGGACAATGAGCAGTTCTTC

clone_size: NA
v_call: TRBV3-1
j_call: TRBJ1-2
d_call: NA
cdr3_aa: CASTFRGGGGYTF
cdr3_nt: TGTGCCAGCACATTCAGGGGCGGAGGAGGCTACACCTTC

clone_size: many
v_call: TRBV3-1
j_call: TRBJ2-5
d_call: NA
cdr3_aa: CASSQGRVAKETQYF
cdr3_nt: TGTGCCAGCAGCCAAGGAAGGGTGGCGAAGGAGACCCAGTACTTC

clone_size: NA
v_call: TRBV6-1
j_call: TRBJ1-4
d_call: NA
cdr3_aa: CTSSESLGRGEKLFF
cdr3_nt: TGTACCAGCAGTGAATCCTTGGGACGTGGCGAAAAACTGTTTTTT

clone_size: NA
v_call: TRBV27
j_call: TRBJ1-5
d_call: NA
cdr3_aa: CSSSLEAGQPQHF
cdr3_nt: TGTTCCAGCAGTTTAGAGGCGGGTCAGCCCCAGCATTTT

clone_size: NA
v_call: TRBV6-5
j_call: TRBJ2-7
d_call: TRBD2
cdr3_aa: CSSTGGSSYEQYF
cdr3_nt: TGTTCCAGCACCGGGGGGAGCTCCTACGAGCAGTACTTC

clone_size: many
v_call: TRBV7-8
j_call: TRBJ1-5
d_call: TRBD1
cdr3_aa: CASSLATGGVEGNQPQHF
cdr3_nt: TGTGCCAGCAGCTTAGCTACAGGGGGCGTGGAGGGCAATCAGCCCCAGCATTTT

clone_size: few
v_call: TRBV4-1
j_call: TRBJ1-1
d_call: NA
cdr3_aa: CASSQDGGTTEAFF
cdr3_nt: TGCGCCAGCAGCCAAGATGGGGGGACGACTGAAGCTTTCTTT

clone_size: NA
v_call: TRBV7-6
j_call: TRBJ1-6
d_call: NA
cdr3_aa: CASSLAGGSTNSPLHF
cdr3_nt: TGTGCCAGCAGCTTAGCGGGAGGGTCCACGAATTCACCCCTCCACTTT

clone_size: NA
v_call: TRBV20-1
j_call: TRBJ1-5
d_call: NA
cdr3_aa: CSAFPRGGKPQHF
cdr3_nt: TGCAGTGCTTTTCCACGGGGGGGCAAGCCCCAGCATTTT

clone_size: NA
v_call: TRBV11-3
j_call: TRBJ2-1
d_call: NA
cdr3_aa: CASSPLGGNEQFF
cdr3_nt: TGTGCCAGCAGCCCCCTCGGGGGAAATGAGCAGTTCTTC

clone_size: few
v_call: TRBV13
j_call: TRBJ1-1
d_call: NA
cdr3_aa: CTGESGGTEAFF
cdr3_nt: TGTACTGGGGAGTCCGGCGGCACTGAAGCTTTCTTT

clone_size: few
v_call: TRBV6-2/TRBV6-3
j_call: TRBJ1-2
d_call: NA
cdr3_aa: CASSYSLRWPGGNYGYTF
cdr3_nt: TGTGCCAGCAGTTACTCCCTTCGTTGGCCCGGGGGCAACTATGGCTACACCTTC

clone_size: NA
v_call: TRBV6-2/TRBV6-3
j_call: TRBJ2-5
d_call: NA
cdr3_aa: CASKVDRPIETQYF
cdr3_nt: TGTGCCAGCAAGGTGGACAGACCCATAGAGACCCAGTACTTC

clone_size: NA
v_call: TRBV11-1
j_call: TRBJ2-5
d_call: TRBD2
cdr3_aa: CASSQASGDPRETKYF
cdr3_nt: TGTGCCAGCAGCCAGGCTAGCGGTGACCCGAGAGAGACCAAGTACTTC

clone_size: many
v_call: TRBV7-6
j_call: TRBJ1-6
d_call: NA
cdr3_aa: CASSLAVPSSSYNSPLHF
cdr3_nt: TGTGCCAGCAGCTTAGCGGTACCTTCGAGCTCCTATAATTCACCCCTCCACTTT

clone_size: many
v_call: TRBV7-9
j_call: TRBJ2-1
d_call: TRBD2
cdr3_aa: CASSSAGGLSGNEQFF
cdr3_nt: TGTGCCAGCAGCTCCGCGGGGGGTCTCTCCGGCAATGAGCAGTTCTTC

clone_size: many
v_call: TRBV7-2
j_call: TRBJ2-1
d_call: TRBD2
cdr3_aa: CASSLGSSGGANEQFF
cdr3_nt: TGTGCCAGCAGCTTAGGATCTAGCGGGGGGGCCAATGAGCAGTTCTTC

clone_size: few
v_call: TRBV20-1
j_call: TRBJ2-7
d_call: TRBD2
cdr3_aa: CSARALSGYEQYF
cdr3_nt: TGCAGTGCCCGAGCCCTTAGCGGGTACGAGCAGTACTTC

clone_size: few
v_call: TRBV7-9
j_call: TRBJ1-3
d_call: NA
cdr3_aa: CASSLAITLTDSGNTIYF
cdr3_nt: TGTGCCAGCAGCTTAGCGATTACTTTGACAGACTCTGGAAACACCATATATTTT

clone_size: NA
v_call: TRBV12-3/TRBV12-4
j_call: TRBJ1-4
d_call: TRBD1
cdr3_aa: CASSLAGQGSEKLFF
cdr3_nt: TGTGCCAGCAGTTTAGCGGGACAGGGCAGTGAAAAACTGTTTTTT

clone_size: many
v_call: TRBV7-2
j_call: TRBJ2-4
d_call: NA
cdr3_aa: CASSSDTGTSIQYF
cdr3_nt: TGTGCCAGCAGCTCCGACACCGGGACCAGCATTCAGTACTTC

clone_size: NA
v_call: TRBV5-8
j_call: TRBJ1-3
d_call: NA
cdr3_aa: CASKGGSRTSGNTIYF
cdr3_nt: TGTGCCAGCAAAGGGGGTAGTCGGACCTCTGGAAACACCATATATTTT

clone_size: NA
v_call: TRBV7-9
j_call: TRBJ1-4
d_call: NA
cdr3_aa: CASSPKGTYLLGEKLFF
cdr3_nt: TGTGCCAGCAGCCCAAAAGGGACGTACCTCCTGGGTGAAAAACTGTTTTTT

clone_size: few
v_call: TRBV28
j_call: TRBJ1-1
d_call: NA
cdr3_aa: CAILGGHGFTEAFF
cdr3_nt: TGTGCCATTCTGGGGGGGCACGGGTTCACTGAAGCTTTCTTT

clone_size: many
v_call: TRBV7-6
j_call: TRBJ2-7
d_call: TRBD1
cdr3_aa: CASSPTGGVGPEQYF
cdr3_nt: TGTGCCAGCAGCCCCACAGGGGGAGTGGGTCCGGAGCAGTACTTC

clone_size: NA
v_call: TRBV28
j_call: TRBJ1-1
d_call: TRBD1
cdr3_aa: CASSLRGQTLYEAFF
cdr3_nt: TGTGCCAGCAGTTTAAGGGGACAGACACTTTATGAAGCTTTCTTT

clone_size: few
v_call: TRBV7-9
j_call: TRBJ2-3
d_call: NA
cdr3_aa: CASSFSGDADTQYF
cdr3_nt: TGTGCCAGCAGCTTTTCAGGGGATGCAGATACGCAGTATTTT

clone_size: NA
v_call: TRBV6-2/TRBV6-3
j_call: TRBJ1-6
d_call: TRBD1
cdr3_aa: CASRRDRANSPLHF
cdr3_nt: TGTGCCAGCAGACGGGACAGAGCTAATTCACCCCTCCACTTT

clone_size: once
v_call: TRBV2
j_call: TRBJ2-2
d_call: NA
cdr3_aa: CASSPDQGPSSIGELFF
cdr3_nt: TGTGCCAGCTCGCCCGACCAGGGCCCGTCTTCAATCGGGGAGCTGTTTTTT

clone_size: few
v_call: TRBV28
j_call: TRBJ1-2
d_call: NA
cdr3_aa: CASVRGGENYGYTF
cdr3_nt: TGTGCCAGCGTCCGCGGGGGGGAAAACTATGGCTACACCTTC

clone_size: many
v_call: TRBV7-6
j_call: TRBJ2-5
d_call: NA
cdr3_aa: CASSLAVGGLETQYF
cdr3_nt: TGTGCCAGCAGCTTAGCGGTGGGGGGGCTGGAGACCCAGTACTTC

clone_size: few
v_call: TRBV7-6
j_call: TRBJ2-3
d_call: NA
cdr3_aa: CASSLNGGADTQYF
cdr3_nt: TGTGCCAGCAGCTTAAACGGTGGTGCGGATACGCAGTATTTT

clone_size: NA
v_call: TRBV5-1
j_call: TRBJ1-1
d_call: NA
cdr3_aa: CASSLEPLQNSRVAEAFF
cdr3_nt: TGCGCCAGCAGCTTGGAACCCCTCCAAAACAGCAGGGTAGCTGAAGCTTTCTTT

clone_size: few
v_call: TRBV7-6
j_call: TRBJ2-7
d_call: NA
cdr3_aa: CASSLGGGGRGGHEQYF
cdr3_nt: TGTGCCAGCAGCTTAGGGGGGGGGGGCCGCGGGGGACACGAGCAGTACTTC

clone_size: few
v_call: TRBV6-2/TRBV6-3
j_call: TRBJ1-6
d_call: TRBD1
cdr3_aa: CASSTGGTGAYNSPLHF
cdr3_nt: TGTGCCAGCAGTACCGGGGGGACAGGTGCTTACAATTCACCCCTCCACTTT

clone_size: many
v_call: TRBV7-6
j_call: TRBJ2-2
d_call: NA
cdr3_aa: CASSLDGGYTGELFF
cdr3_nt: TGTGCCAGCAGCTTAGACGGGGGCTACACCGGGGAGCTGTTTTTT